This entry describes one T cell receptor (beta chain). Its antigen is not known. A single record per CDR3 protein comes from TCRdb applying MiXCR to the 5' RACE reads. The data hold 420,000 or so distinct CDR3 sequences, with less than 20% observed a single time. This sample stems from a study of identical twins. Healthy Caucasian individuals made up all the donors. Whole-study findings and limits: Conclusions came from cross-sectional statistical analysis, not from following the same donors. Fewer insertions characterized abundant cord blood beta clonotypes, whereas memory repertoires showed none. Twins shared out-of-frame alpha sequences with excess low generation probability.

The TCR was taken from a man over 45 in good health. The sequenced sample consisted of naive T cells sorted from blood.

CDR3 in DNA: TGTGCCAGCAGCTTACGGGGAAACAGGGAGCAGTACTTC. It encodes CASSLRGNREQYF. The chain is built from TRBV7-2 and TRBJ2-7; either TRBD1 or TRBD2 may fit D (5 bases each). The V gene's germline CDR1 is SGHTA and CDR2 FQGNSA. Trimming pared 2 bases from V and 7 bases from J, leaving 12 bases between. The CDR3 consists of 13 residues.